The next 27 T cell receptor beta chains were all read from a single sample in a study of blood T cell repertoires in COVID-19. The repertoire was sequenced with immunoSEQ multiplex PCR; TCRdb's copy has only in-frame clones and lacks some. The table shows a few hundred thousand clones, with roughly 87% occurring only once. Sequencing was carried out using PBMCs or T cells enriched from blood (not recorded which). These receptors came from a woman aged 45-60 years who had recovered from COVID-19.

The chain carries TRBV3-1 (or the pseudogene TRBV3-2) and TRBJ2-2; 7 nucleotides line up with TRBD1. The V gene's germline CDR1 is LGHDT and CDR2 YNNKEL (reference sequence). This CDR3 spans 15 amino acids. Unmatched junction bases numbered 5, after V lost 0 bases and J lost 7 bases. CDR3 in amino acids: CASSQDRQGYGELFF. In DNA form, the CDR3 reads TGTGCCAGCAGCCAAGATCGACAGGGCTACGGGGAGCTGTTTTTT.

This clone was observed a few times. This rearrangement joins TRBV29-1 to TRBJ2-3, with a possible D match to TRBD1 (5 bases). V lost 6 bases and J 9 bases, leaving 10 bases between the germline ends. The germline gives CDR1 SQVTM, CDR2 ANQGSEA. The CDR3 is made up of 10 amino acids. The CDR3 nucleotides are TGCAGCGTAGGGGATGACACGCAGTATTTT. Its translation: CSVGDDTQYF.

This chain uses TRBV7-9 with TRBJ1-2, with D unresolved. The germline V gene encodes CDR1 SEHNR and CDR2 FQNEAQ (reference sequence). The ends were cut back, 5 bases at V and 4 bases at J, with 14 bases in the middle. The CDR3 has 14 amino acids. The CDR3 loop is CASSHDTKSYGYTF. The DNA of the CDR3 is TGTGCCAGCAGCCACGACACGAAAAGCTATGGCTACACCTTC.

This rearrangement joins TRBV5-4 to TRBJ2-1; a possible D gene is TRBD1 (6 bases). CDR3 length equals 15 residues. CDR1 and CDR2 (germline): SGHNT, YYREEE (reference sequence). V was trimmed by 2 bases and J by 10 bases, leaving 19 bases between them. CDR3: CASSFGRGYTNEQFF. As DNA, the CDR3 is TGTGCCAGCAGCTTCGGCAGGGGATATACGAACGAGCAGTTCTTC.

The rearrangement links TRBV19 to TRBJ1-3; D not certain. This CDR3 contains 14 residues. Germline CDR1 is LNHDA and CDR2 is SQIVND (reference sequence). Trimming cost V 3 bases and J 2 bases, with 8 bases left between them. CDR3 DNA: TGTGCCAGTAGTATGAGGGTTCCTGGAAACACCATATATTTT. Its translation is CASSMRVPGNTIYF.

The chain links TRBV6-2 or TRBV6-3 to TRBJ1-1; 7 bases are a match to TRBD1. The junction had 8 bases not matched to a gene; V was cut back by 2 bases and J by 5 bases. CDR3 length equals 15 residues. CDR1 MNHEY and CDR2 SVGEGT come from the germline V gene. CDR3: CASSYPINRGTEAFF. CDR3 bases: TGTGCCAGCAGTTACCCGATCAACAGGGGAACTGAAGCTTTCTTT.

This chain links TRBV12-3 or TRBV12-4 with TRBJ2-2, with D maybe TRBD2 (5 bases). With 5 bases removed from V and 3 bases from J, the gap between germline ends came to 7 bases. The CDR3 runs 13 residues. As DNA, the CDR3 is TGTGCCAGCAGTCGGGAATACACCGGGGAGCTGTTTTTT. It specifies CASSREYTGELFF.

The chain couples TRBV27 to TRBJ1-5; D is undetermined. Germline lookup yields CDR1 MNHEY and CDR2 SMNVEV (reference sequence). The CDR3 totals 14 residues. Trimming took off 5 bases at V and 3 bases at J, with 11 bases between the two ends. The CDR3 region is CASSLYGNNQPQHF. CDR3 in DNA: TGTGCCAGCAGTCTCTACGGGAACAATCAGCCCCAGCATTTT.

The CDR3 DNA follows: TGTGCCAGCAGCTACCTTCCCGCTAACACAGATACGCAGTATTTT. It yields the protein CASSYLPANTDTQYF. This chain connects TRBV7-2 to TRBJ2-3, with unresolved D. The CDR3 contains 15 residues. Germline CDR1 and CDR2: SGHTA and FQGNSA. The germline V and J ends were trimmed by 4 bases and 2 bases, with 13 bases remaining between them.

The CDR3 protein is CASSPQGLGEQYF. The CDR3 bases are TGTGCCAGCTCACCGCAGGGGCTGGGTGAGCAGTACTTC. The V gene is TRBV18, the J gene TRBJ2-7; D perhaps matches TRBD1 (6 bases). This CDR3 comprises 13 residues. Germline V gene data show CDR1 as KGHSH and CDR2 as LQKENI. Trimming removed 3 bases from V and 7 bases from J, with 13 bases in between.

The gene calls are TRBV2 and TRBJ2-3; D not certain. V lost 2 bases, J lost 0 bases, and 12 bases lay in between. The germline CDR1 and CDR2 sequences are SNHLY and FYNNEI. This CDR3 comprises 16 residues. This CDR3 is CASSELELLSTDTQYF. The DNA of the CDR3 is TGTGCCAGCAGTGAACTGGAACTACTCAGCACAGATACGCAGTATTTT.

The chain combines TRBV27 with TRBJ2-7; 7 nucleotides line up with TRBD2. With V trimmed by 0 bases and J by 1 base, 6 bases remained unmatched. Germline V CDR1 and CDR2: MNHEY, SMNVEV (reference sequence). The CDR3 sequence is 16 residues long. The CDR3 sequence: CASSLSPQGGSYEQYF. In DNA form, the CDR3 reads TGTGCCAGCAGTTTATCACCCCAGGGAGGGTCCTACGAGCAGTACTTC.

The chain is built from TRBV19 and TRBJ1-2; 7 nucleotides agree with TRBD1. Germline-derived CDR1 and CDR2 are LNHDA and SQIVND (reference sequence). The CDR3 loop spans 15 amino acids. Trimming removed 3 bases from V and 4 bases from J; junction bases left unmatched: 8. CDR3 amino acids: CASSMETGPAYGYTF. DNA of the CDR3: TGTGCCAGTAGTATGGAGACAGGGCCGGCCTATGGCTACACCTTC.

This sequence joins TRBV5-1 and TRBJ1-1; maybe TRBD1 (5 bases). Trimming cost V 1 base and J 0 bases, with 22 bases left between them. This CDR3 has 19 residues. Germline CDR1 is SGHRS and CDR2 is YFSETQ. CDR3 DNA sequence: TGCGCCAGCAGCTTGACCCCGGTCAGGGAATACGTACTGAACACTGAAGCTTTCTTT. This gives the protein CASSLTPVREYVLNTEAFF.

The chain links TRBV30 to TRBJ2-2; D is undetermined. The V end lost 2 bases, the J end lost 6 bases, and 7 bases lay between the germline ends. The CDR3 is made up of 12 amino acids. Germline V gives CDR1 GTSNPN, CDR2 SVGIG (reference sequence). The DNA for the CDR3 is TGTGCCTGGAGTAAGAGTCCCGGGGAGCTGTTTTTT. Translated, it gives CAWSKSPGELFF.

V is TRBV7-2 and J is TRBJ1-1, with D hard to call. Germline assignment: CDR1 SGHTA and CDR2 FQGNSA. Trimming left V 5 bases short and J 8 bases short, with 9 bases between. The CDR3 covers 11 residues. The CDR3 region has the DNA TGTGCCAGCAGCCTCTTCCCCGAAGCTTTCTTT. It codes for CASSLFPEAFF. Supplemented by reference TRBV7-2 and TRBJ1-1, the full variable domain reads GAGVSQSPSNKVTEKGKDVELRCDPISGHTALYWYRQSLGQGLEFLIYFQGNSAPDKSGLPSDRFSAERTGGSVSTLTIQRTQQEDSAVYLCASSLFPEAFFGQGTRLTVV.

On this clone: This sample also contains other DNA sequences that code for the same CDR3. The V call is TRBV12-3 or TRBV12-4, the J call TRBJ2-3; no definite D call. The germline V and J ends were trimmed by 5 bases and 2 bases, with 5 bases remaining between them. The CDR3 covers 12 residues. CDR3 coding DNA: TGTGCCAGCAGTCCCTCCACAGATACGCAGTATTTT. Residues: CASSPSTDTQYF.

The V call is TRBV2, the J call TRBJ2-5, with 10 positions matching TRBD2. The junction had 12 bases not matched to a gene; V was cut back by 6 bases and J by 5 bases. Germline V gene sequence: CDR1 SNHLY, CDR2 FYNNEI. CDR3 length equals 16 residues. The CDR3 protein is CASSTYRGLAQETQYF. The CDR3 coding sequence is TGTGCCAGCAGCACGTATCGGGGACTAGCGCAGGAGACCCAGTACTTC.

The V and J genes are TRBV7-2 and TRBJ1-1; the match to TRBD1 covers 7 bases. In germline, CDR1 is SGHTA, CDR2 FQGNSA. Germline trimming cut 1 base from V and 7 bases from J; bases unmatched to any gene: 3. The CDR3 consists of 13 residues. The CDR3 reads CASSLVRGLEAFF. The DNA for the CDR3 is TGTGCCAGCAGCTTAGTTAGGGGGCTTGAAGCTTTCTTT. Filled out from reference TRBV7-2 and TRBJ1-1, the complete variable domain reads GAGVSQSPSNKVTEKGKDVELRCDPISGHTALYWYRQSLGQGLEFLIYFQGNSAPDKSGLPSDRFSAERTGGSVSTLTIQRTQQEDSAVYLCASSLVRGLEAFFGQGTRLTVV.

This sequence joins TRBV5-1 and TRBJ1-6; D possibly corresponds to TRBD1 (5 bases). Germline CDR1 is SGHRS and CDR2 is YFSETQ. This CDR3 region has 14 residues. Trimming removed 4 bases from V and 7 bases from J, with 12 bases in between. CDR3 in DNA: TGCGCCAGCAGCCGCACAGGTTCGAATTCACCCCTCCACTTT. Protein product: CASSRTGSNSPLHF. Filled out from reference TRBV5-1 and TRBJ1-6, the complete variable domain reads KAGVTQTPRYLIKTRGQQVTLSCSPISGHRSVSWYQQTPGQGLQFLFEYFSETQRNKGNFPGRFSGRQFSNSRSEMNVSTLELGDSALYLCASSRTGSNSPLHFGNGTRLTVT.

The V gene is TRBV25-1, the J gene TRBJ2-1; D ambiguous. Germline loops: CDR1 MGHDK, CDR2 SYGVNS. The CDR3 is 16 amino acids. Trimming cost V 2 bases and J 0 bases, with 11 bases left between them. The DNA of the CDR3 is TGTGCCAGCAGTGAAGGGTGGCGGAGCTCCTACAATGAGCAGTTCTTC. The encoded protein is CASSEGWRSSYNEQFF.

This clone was seen a single time. V and J are TRBV7-3 and TRBJ2-2; the match to TRBD1 covers 7 bases. The V and J ends lost 5 bases and 3 bases, in that order; junction bases with no gene match: 3. The CDR3 is 14 amino acids. Looked up from germline, CDR1 is SGHTA and CDR2 is FQGTGA. CDR3 protein: CASSTTGDTGELFF. The CDR3 coding sequence is TGTGCCAGCAGCACAACAGGGGACACCGGGGAGCTGTTTTTT.

J is TRBJ1-6 and V is TRBV14; tentatively, D is TRBD1 (5 bases). The CDR3 is made up of 13 amino acids. The V gene's germline CDR1 is SGHDN and CDR2 FVKESK. V was cut by 3 bases and J by 8 bases, with 8 bases left in between. The CDR3 sequence is CASSQDTDSPLHF. The DNA for the CDR3 is TGTGCCAGCAGCCAGGACACGGATTCACCCCTCCACTTT.

This chain uses TRBV5-8 with TRBJ2-2; possibly TRBD1 for D (5 bases). CDR1 is SGHTS and CDR2 is YDEGEE in the germline V gene. Trimming removed 4 bases at V and 4 bases at J, with 17 bases between. CDR3 length: 16 amino acids. CDR3 residues: CASSPLRQGATGELFF. The CDR3 DNA reads TGTGCCAGCAGCCCCTTACGGCAGGGCGCCACCGGGGAGCTGTTTTTT.

This clone was observed many times. The same CDR3 is also encoded by other DNA sequences in this sample. This rearrangement joins TRBV29-1 to TRBJ1-1, with 8 bases aligning to TRBD1. J lost 2 bases, V lost 4 bases, and 3 bases had no gene match. Germline CDR1 reads SQVTM; CDR2 reads ANQGSEA. This CDR3 is built from 13 residues. The CDR3, as DNA: TGCAGCGTTGGAGACAGGGGTAACACTGAAGCTTTCTTT. It is translated as CSVGDRGNTEAFF.

The chain has TRBV3-1 (or the pseudogene TRBV3-2) and TRBJ2-3; no clear D. V dropped 2 bases and J dropped 0 bases, with 6 bases sitting between them. The germline gives CDR1 LGHDT, CDR2 YNNKEL (reference sequence). This CDR3 region has 14 residues. The CDR3 is CASSQYSSTDTQYF. CDR3 in DNA: TGTGCCAGCAGCCAATACAGTAGCACAGATACGCAGTATTTT.

V usage is TRBV15 and J usage is TRBJ2-3; TRBD1 aligns across 11 bases. Germline-derived CDR1 and CDR2 are LNHNV and YYDKDF (reference sequence). With V trimmed by 4 bases and J by 1 base, 4 bases remained unmatched. The CDR3 totals 16 residues. The CDR3 sequence is CATSTGQGAGTDTQYF. In DNA, the CDR3 is TGTGCCACCAGCACAGGACAGGGGGCAGGCACAGATACGCAGTATTTT.